The 4 T cell receptor beta chains in this list originate from one sample, sequenced in a study of identical twins (dated by TCRdb to the mid-2010s). Receptor amplification or capture employed 5' RACE. TCRdb records Illumina HiSeq 2000 as the sequencer. TCRdb took the public reads, trimmed them with fastp at Q25, ran MiXCR for clone calling and kept in-frame beta chains. Rows merge per CDR3 protein into single entries with the most common DNA and genes. Present in this sample are around 370,000 distinct CDR3 sequences, 9% to 10% of which were seen just once. Of the sample, roughly 8.9% falls within the top ten clones. The sequenced material came from naive T cells sorted from blood. The meaning of the sample's cell subset or site label: cells isolated with a human naive T-cell isolation kit. The receptors stem from a woman aged 45 to 65 in good health.

This clonotype came up a few times. The V gene is TRBV5-1, the J gene TRBJ2-7; unclear D gene. The CDR3 consists of 14 residues. Germline V gene lookup returns CDR1 SGHRS and CDR2 YFSETQ. V lost 2 bases and J 2 bases, leaving 11 bases between the germline ends. The CDR3 loop is CASSFSAQAYEQYF. In DNA, the CDR3 is TGCGCCAGCAGCTTTTCGGCTCAAGCCTACGAGCAGTACTTC.

This clonotype was recorded many times. This chain uses TRBV5-6 with TRBJ2-1; the D gene is possibly TRBD2 (5 bases). The CDR3 sequence is 14 residues long. The germline CDR1 and CDR2 sequences are SGHDT and YYEEEE. Trimming removed 1 base from V and 9 bases from J, with 14 bases in between. CDR3 protein: CASSLRPSSGEQFF. CDR3 nucleotide sequence: TGTGCCAGCAGCTTGAGGCCTAGCTCCGGTGAGCAGTTCTTC.

A few counts support this clonotype. The chain couples TRBV2 to TRBJ2-2; TRBD2 is a possible D gene (5 bases). Germline V gene data show CDR1 as SNHLY and CDR2 as FYNNEI. Trimming took off 2 bases at V and 4 bases at J, with 8 bases between the two ends. CDR3 length equals 14 residues. CDR3 nucleotide sequence: TGTGCCAGCAGTGAAACTAGGAGCACCGGGGAGCTGTTTTTT. It encodes CASSETRSTGELFF. The whole variable domain, remainder taken from reference TRBV2 and TRBJ2-2, is EPEVTQTPSHQVTQMGQEVILRCVPISNHLYFYWYRQILGQKVEFLVSFYNNEISEKSEIFDDQFSVERPDGSNFTLKIRSTKLEDSAMYFCASSETRSTGELFFGEGSRLTVL.

The chain combines TRBV9 with TRBJ2-3; TRBD2 agrees at 8 bases. This CDR3 comprises 15 residues. From germline, CDR1 is SGDLS and CDR2 YYNGEE. J lost 2 bases, V lost 1 base, and 3 bases had no gene match. The CDR3, as DNA: TGTGCCAGCAGCGTACCCGGGGGGGTCACAGATACGCAGTATTTT. Translated: CASSVPGGVTDTQYF.